These 5 T cell receptor beta chains share one sample of origin, sequenced in a study of patients and donors after allogeneic stem cell transplantation. TCRdb passed the RT-PCR reads through MiXCR, listing each CDR3 protein once. The sample lists more than 150,000 distinct CDR3 sequences; about 24% were seen once. Sequencing input: blood, either unsorted or a sorted T cell fraction (not recorded which). The receptors stem from a human donor who was either an allogeneic HSCT recipient or a stem cell or donor lymphocyte infusion donor (not recorded which). It is not recorded whose cells these are; they may come from a transplant donor.

The chain recombines TRBV10-3 with TRBJ1-5; a possible D gene is TRBD1 (5 bases). V was pared by 0 bases and J by 6 bases, with 12 bases between. The CDR3 length is 15 residues. From germline, CDR1 is ENHRY and CDR2 SYGVKD. The CDR3 reads CAISESGGKSQPQHF. The CDR3 DNA reads as TGTGCCATCAGTGAGTCTGGGGGAAAATCTCAGCCCCAGCATTTT.

In its sample, this clonotype was seen a few times. This chain connects TRBV11-1 to TRBJ2-2; TRBD2 matches at 7 bases. Germline CDR1 is SGHAT and CDR2 is FQDESV (reference sequence). There are 14 residues in the CDR3. J gave up 7 bases and V 6 bases, and 8 bases lay outside the gene matches. DNA for the CDR3: TGTGCCAGCAGTTTACTAGCGACGGTCGGGGAGCTGTTTTTT. It codes for CASSLLATVGELFF.

This clonotype was detected only a few times. The CDR3 coding sequence is TGTGCCTCCCGCCCCGACAGTGGGGGGTCGTATAATTCACCCCTCCACTTT. Amino acid sequence: CASRPDSGGSYNSPLHF. The chain has TRBV2 and TRBJ1-6, with D possibly TRBD1 on 5 matching bases. Germline values: CDR1 SNHLY, CDR2 FYNNEI. The CDR3 spans 17 residues. V was pared by 11 bases and J by 4 bases, with 24 bases between.

This chain uses TRBV27 with TRBJ1-1; possibly TRBD1 for D (6 bases). With 4 bases removed from V and 0 bases from J, the gap between germline ends came to 12 bases. This CDR3 spans 15 amino acids. Germline-derived CDR1 and CDR2 are MNHEY and SMNVEV (reference sequence). CDR3 coding DNA: TGTGCCAGCAGTTCGGGACATCCAATGAACACTGAAGCTTTCTTT. Residues: CASSSGHPMNTEAFF.

This clonotype was observed a few times. V usage is TRBV7-2 and J usage is TRBJ1-2; tentatively, D is TRBD1 (6 bases). This CDR3 spans 16 amino acids. Trimming left V 1 base short and J 4 bases short, with 16 bases between. Looked up from germline, CDR1 is SGHTA and CDR2 is FQGNSA. CDR3 in DNA: TGTGCCAGCAGCTTAGTGCGGGACATAGTCAGCTATGGCTACACCTTC. Its protein product is CASSLVRDIVSYGYTF.